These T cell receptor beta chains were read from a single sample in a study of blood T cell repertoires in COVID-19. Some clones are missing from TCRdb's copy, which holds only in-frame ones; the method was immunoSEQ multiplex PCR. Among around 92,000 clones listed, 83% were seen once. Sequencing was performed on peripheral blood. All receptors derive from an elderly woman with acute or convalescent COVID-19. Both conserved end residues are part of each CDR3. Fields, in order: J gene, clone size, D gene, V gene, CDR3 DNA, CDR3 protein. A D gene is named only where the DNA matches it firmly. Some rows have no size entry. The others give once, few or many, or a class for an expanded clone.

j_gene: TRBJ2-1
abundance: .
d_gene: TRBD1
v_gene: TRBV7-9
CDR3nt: TGTGCCAGCAGCTTGGGACAGGCCAACAATGAGCAGTTCTTC
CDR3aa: CASSLGQANNEQFF

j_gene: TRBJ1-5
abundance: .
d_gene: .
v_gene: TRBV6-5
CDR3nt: TGTGCCAGCAGCACGACAGCCCTTGGCAATCAGCCCCAGCATTTT
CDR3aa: CASSTTALGNQPQHF

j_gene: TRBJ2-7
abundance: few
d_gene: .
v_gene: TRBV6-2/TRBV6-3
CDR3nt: TGTGCCAGCAGTCTAACAGGAGTTCGTGACGAGCAGTACTTC
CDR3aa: CASSLTGVRDEQYF

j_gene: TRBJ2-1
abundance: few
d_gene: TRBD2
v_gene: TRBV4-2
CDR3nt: TGTGCCAGCAGCCAAGATAGGGGGACTAGCGGGGGGCAGTTCTTC
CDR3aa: CASSQDRGTSGGQFF

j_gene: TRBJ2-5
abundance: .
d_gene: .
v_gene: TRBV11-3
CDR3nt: TGTGCCAGCAGCTTAGCCTTGGGAAGGGGTCAAGAGACCCAGTACTTC
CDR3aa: CASSLALGRGQETQYF

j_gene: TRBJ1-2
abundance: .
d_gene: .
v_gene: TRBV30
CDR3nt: TGTGCCTGGAGTAGACAGTCAGGGGGCTACACCTTC
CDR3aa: CAWSRQSGGYTF

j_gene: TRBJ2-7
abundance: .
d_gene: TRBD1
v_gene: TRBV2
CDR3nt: TGTGCCAGCATCCTCGGACAGGGTGCCTACGAGCAGTACTTC
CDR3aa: CASILGQGAYEQYF

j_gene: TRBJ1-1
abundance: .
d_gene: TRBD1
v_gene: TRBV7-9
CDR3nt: TGTGCCAGCAGCTACAGGGGGCTCAGTGAAGCTTTCTTT
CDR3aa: CASSYRGLSEAFF

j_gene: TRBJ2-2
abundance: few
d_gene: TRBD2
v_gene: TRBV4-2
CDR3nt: TGTGCCAGCAGCCGGGTTAGTTGGCGGGAGGGCCCCGGGGAGCTGTTTTTT
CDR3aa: CASSRVSWREGPGELFF

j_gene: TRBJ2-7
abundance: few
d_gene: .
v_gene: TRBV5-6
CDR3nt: TGTGCCAGCAGCTTGGCACAAGACTACGAGCAGTACTTC
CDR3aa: CASSLAQDYEQYF

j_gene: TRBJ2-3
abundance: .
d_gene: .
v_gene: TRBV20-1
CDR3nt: TGCAGTGCTATCACGGTTAATACGCAGTATTTT
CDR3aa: CSAITVNTQYF

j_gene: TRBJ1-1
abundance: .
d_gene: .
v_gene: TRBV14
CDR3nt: TGTGCCAGCAGCCAAGGCAACTTTGAAGCTTTCTTT
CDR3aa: CASSQGNFEAFF

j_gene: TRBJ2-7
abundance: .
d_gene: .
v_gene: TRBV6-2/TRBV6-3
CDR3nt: TGTGCCAGCAGTTATGGGGCCTACCAAGGGCAGTACTTC
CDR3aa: CASSYGAYQGQYF

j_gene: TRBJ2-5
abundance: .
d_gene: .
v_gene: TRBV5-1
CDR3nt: TGCGCCAGCAGCTCACAGAATACAGCCCTAGAGACCCAGTACTTC
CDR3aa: CASSSQNTALETQYF

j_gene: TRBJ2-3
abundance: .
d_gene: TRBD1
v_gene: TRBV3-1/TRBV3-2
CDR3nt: TGTGCCAGCAGCAGACAGGGGGCGCGGGGAGATACGCAGTATTTT
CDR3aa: CASSRQGARGDTQYF

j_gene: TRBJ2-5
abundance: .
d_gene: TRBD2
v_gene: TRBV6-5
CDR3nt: TGTGCCAGCGGGGGGGCTAGCGGGTACCAAGAGACCCAGTACTTC
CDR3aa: CASGGASGYQETQYF

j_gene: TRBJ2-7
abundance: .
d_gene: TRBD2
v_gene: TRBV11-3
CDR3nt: TGTGCCAGCAGTTCTTCTAGCGGGAGGGCCTACGAGCAGTACTTC
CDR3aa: CASSSSSGRAYEQYF

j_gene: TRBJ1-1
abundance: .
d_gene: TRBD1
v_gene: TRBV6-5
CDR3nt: TGTGCCAGCAGCAAATTAGGGGGCAGCGCTGAAGCTTTCTTT
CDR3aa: CASSKLGGSAEAFF

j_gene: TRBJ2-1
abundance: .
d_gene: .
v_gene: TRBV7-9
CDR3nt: TGTGCCAGCAGCTTAGACGGGAGCTCCTACAATGAGCAGTTCTTC
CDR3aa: CASSLDGSSYNEQFF

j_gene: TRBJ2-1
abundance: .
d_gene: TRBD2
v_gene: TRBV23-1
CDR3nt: TGCGCCAGCAGTCAGCAGGGACAGGCACTAGCGGGAGGGCCTTACAATGAGCAGTTCTTC
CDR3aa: CASSQQGQALAGGPYNEQFF

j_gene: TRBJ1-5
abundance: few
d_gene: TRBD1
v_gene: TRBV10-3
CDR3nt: TGTGCCATCAGTGCTACAGGGGGCAGTCAGCCCCAGCATTTT
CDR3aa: CAISATGGSQPQHF

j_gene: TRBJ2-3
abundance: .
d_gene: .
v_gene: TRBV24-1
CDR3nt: TGTGCCACCAGTGATTCAGGGAACCTAGCGGATACGCAGTATTTT
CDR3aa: CATSDSGNLADTQYF

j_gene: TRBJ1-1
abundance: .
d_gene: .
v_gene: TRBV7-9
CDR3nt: TGTGCCAGCAGCGTAGACAGAAATGAAGCTTTCTTT
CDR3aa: CASSVDRNEAFF

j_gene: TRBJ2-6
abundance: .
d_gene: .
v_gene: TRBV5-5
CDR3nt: TGTGCCAGCAGCCCCTTCGGGTCTGGGGCCAACGTCCTGACTTTC
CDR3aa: CASSPFGSGANVLTF

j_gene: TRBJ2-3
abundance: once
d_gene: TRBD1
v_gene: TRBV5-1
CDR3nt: TGCGCCAGCAGCTTCGGGACAGGGGATTTCACAGATACGCAGTATTTT
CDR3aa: CASSFGTGDFTDTQYF

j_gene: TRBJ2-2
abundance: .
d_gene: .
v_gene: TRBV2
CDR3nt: TGTGCCAGCAGTGCAGAAATAGGGGAGCTGTTTTTT
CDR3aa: CASSAEIGELFF

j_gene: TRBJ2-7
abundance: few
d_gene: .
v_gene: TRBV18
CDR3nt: TGTGCCAGCTCTCCCGACTTTGTGGGAGGTCTAGGCGAGCAGTACTTC
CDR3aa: CASSPDFVGGLGEQYF

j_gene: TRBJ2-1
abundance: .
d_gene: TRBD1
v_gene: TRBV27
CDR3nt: TGTGCCAGCAGTCCCGCGACAGGGGGCAATGAGCAGTTCTTC
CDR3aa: CASSPATGGNEQFF

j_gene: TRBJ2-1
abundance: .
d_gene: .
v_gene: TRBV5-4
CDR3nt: TGTGCCAGCAGCTCGGACACCAGCTCCTACAATGAGCAGTTCTTC
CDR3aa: CASSSDTSSYNEQFF

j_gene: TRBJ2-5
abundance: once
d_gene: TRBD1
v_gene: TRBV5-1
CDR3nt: TGCGCCAGCGGCGGAGACAGGGACCAAGAGACCCAGTACTTC
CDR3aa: CASGGDRDQETQYF

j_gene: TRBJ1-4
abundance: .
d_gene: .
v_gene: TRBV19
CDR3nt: TGTGCCAGTAGTATAGTGGGAGCGGAGAATGAAAAACTGTTTTTT
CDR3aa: CASSIVGAENEKLFF

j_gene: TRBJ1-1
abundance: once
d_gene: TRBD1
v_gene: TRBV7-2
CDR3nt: TGTGCCAGCAGCCACCCGGGACAGGGGGCAGGCACTGAAGCTTTCTTT
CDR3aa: CASSHPGQGAGTEAFF

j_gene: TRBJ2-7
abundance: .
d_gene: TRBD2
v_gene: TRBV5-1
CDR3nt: TGCGCCAGCAGCTACGGGGGGGCAGCCTACGAGCAGTACTTC
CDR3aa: CASSYGGAAYEQYF

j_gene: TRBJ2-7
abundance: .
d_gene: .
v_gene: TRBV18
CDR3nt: TGTGCCAGCTCCGGCTCCTACGAGCAGTACTTC
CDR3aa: CASSGSYEQYF

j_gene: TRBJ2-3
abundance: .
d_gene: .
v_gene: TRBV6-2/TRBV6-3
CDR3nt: TGTGCCAGCAGTTTTCGGCAGGGCACCACAGATACGCAGTATTTT
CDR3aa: CASSFRQGTTDTQYF

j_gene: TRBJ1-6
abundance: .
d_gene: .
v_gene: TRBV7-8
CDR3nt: TGTGCCAGCAGCTTAGGGGCTCCCGGGGAGAATAATTCACCCCTCCACTTT
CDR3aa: CASSLGAPGENNSPLHF

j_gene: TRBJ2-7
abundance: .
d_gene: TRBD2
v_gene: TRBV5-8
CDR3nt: TGTGCCAGCAGCCGGGGGACTAGCGGGACCTACGAGCAGTACTTC
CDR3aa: CASSRGTSGTYEQYF

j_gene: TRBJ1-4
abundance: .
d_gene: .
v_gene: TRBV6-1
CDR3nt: TGTGCCAGCAGTGAAATGACAAGTGAAAAACTGTTTTTT
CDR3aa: CASSEMTSEKLFF

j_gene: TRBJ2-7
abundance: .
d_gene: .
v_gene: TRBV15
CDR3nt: TGTGCCACCAGCGGGGGACTAGGGGGCCACGAGCAGTACTTC
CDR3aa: CATSGGLGGHEQYF

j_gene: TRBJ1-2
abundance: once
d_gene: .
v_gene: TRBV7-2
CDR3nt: TGTGCCAGCAGCTTAGGCAGGGTGGGCTACACCTTC
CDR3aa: CASSLGRVGYTF

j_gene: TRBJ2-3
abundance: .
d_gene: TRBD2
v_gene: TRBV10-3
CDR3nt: TGTGCCATCAGTAGACTAGCGGGAACGGATACGCAGTATTTT
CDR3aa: CAISRLAGTDTQYF

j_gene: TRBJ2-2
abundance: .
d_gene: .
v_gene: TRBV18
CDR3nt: TGTGCCAGCTCACCACTATACAGGGACACCGGGGAGCTGTTTTTT
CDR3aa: CASSPLYRDTGELFF

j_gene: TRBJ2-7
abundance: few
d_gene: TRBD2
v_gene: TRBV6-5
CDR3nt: TGTGCCAGCAGTTCCCTGGGACTAGCGGGAGAGCAGTACTTC
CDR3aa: CASSSLGLAGEQYF

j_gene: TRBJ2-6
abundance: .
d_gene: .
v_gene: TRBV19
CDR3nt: TGTGCCAGTAGTTTTAACAGGGATGCTGGGGCCAACGTCCTGACTTTC
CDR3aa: CASSFNRDAGANVLTF

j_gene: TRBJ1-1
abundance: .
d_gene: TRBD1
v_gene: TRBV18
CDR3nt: TGTGCCAGCTCACCGCGAGGACAGGTACCAATGAACACTGAAGCTTTCTTT
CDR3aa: CASSPRGQVPMNTEAFF

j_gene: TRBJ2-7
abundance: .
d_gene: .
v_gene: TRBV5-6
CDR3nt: TGTGCCAGCAGCTTACGGGACTACGAGCAGTACTTC
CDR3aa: CASSLRDYEQYF

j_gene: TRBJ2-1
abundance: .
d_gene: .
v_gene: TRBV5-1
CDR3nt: TGCGCCAGCAGCTTGGCGACAGTTAACAATGAGCAGTTCTTC
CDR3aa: CASSLATVNNEQFF

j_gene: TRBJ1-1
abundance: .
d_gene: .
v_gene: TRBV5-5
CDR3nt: TGTGCCAGCAGCTTTGGCCGGGTGAACACTGAAGCTTTCTTT
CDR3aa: CASSFGRVNTEAFF

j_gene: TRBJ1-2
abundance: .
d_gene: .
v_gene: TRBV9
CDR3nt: TGTGCCAGCAGCGTAGAGGCAGGGGCGGGTGGCTACACCTTC
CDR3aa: CASSVEAGAGGYTF

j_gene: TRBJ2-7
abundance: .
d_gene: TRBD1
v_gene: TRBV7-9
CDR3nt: TGTGCCAGCAGCTTAACCCGGGGACAGGGGACTGACGAGCAGTACTTC
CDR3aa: CASSLTRGQGTDEQYF

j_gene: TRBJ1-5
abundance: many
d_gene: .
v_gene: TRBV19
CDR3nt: TGTGCCGGCGGACGGGGAGGATATCAGCCCCAGCATTTT
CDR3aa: CAGGRGGYQPQHF

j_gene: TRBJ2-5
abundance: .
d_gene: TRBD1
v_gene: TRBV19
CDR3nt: TGTGCCAGTAGTAGGGACAGGGGAGGCGAGACCCAGTACTTC
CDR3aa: CASSRDRGGETQYF

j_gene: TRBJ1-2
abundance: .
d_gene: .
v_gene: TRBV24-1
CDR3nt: TGTGCCACCAGTGATCCTCGGTCGGTTTATGGCTACACCTTC
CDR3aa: CATSDPRSVYGYTF